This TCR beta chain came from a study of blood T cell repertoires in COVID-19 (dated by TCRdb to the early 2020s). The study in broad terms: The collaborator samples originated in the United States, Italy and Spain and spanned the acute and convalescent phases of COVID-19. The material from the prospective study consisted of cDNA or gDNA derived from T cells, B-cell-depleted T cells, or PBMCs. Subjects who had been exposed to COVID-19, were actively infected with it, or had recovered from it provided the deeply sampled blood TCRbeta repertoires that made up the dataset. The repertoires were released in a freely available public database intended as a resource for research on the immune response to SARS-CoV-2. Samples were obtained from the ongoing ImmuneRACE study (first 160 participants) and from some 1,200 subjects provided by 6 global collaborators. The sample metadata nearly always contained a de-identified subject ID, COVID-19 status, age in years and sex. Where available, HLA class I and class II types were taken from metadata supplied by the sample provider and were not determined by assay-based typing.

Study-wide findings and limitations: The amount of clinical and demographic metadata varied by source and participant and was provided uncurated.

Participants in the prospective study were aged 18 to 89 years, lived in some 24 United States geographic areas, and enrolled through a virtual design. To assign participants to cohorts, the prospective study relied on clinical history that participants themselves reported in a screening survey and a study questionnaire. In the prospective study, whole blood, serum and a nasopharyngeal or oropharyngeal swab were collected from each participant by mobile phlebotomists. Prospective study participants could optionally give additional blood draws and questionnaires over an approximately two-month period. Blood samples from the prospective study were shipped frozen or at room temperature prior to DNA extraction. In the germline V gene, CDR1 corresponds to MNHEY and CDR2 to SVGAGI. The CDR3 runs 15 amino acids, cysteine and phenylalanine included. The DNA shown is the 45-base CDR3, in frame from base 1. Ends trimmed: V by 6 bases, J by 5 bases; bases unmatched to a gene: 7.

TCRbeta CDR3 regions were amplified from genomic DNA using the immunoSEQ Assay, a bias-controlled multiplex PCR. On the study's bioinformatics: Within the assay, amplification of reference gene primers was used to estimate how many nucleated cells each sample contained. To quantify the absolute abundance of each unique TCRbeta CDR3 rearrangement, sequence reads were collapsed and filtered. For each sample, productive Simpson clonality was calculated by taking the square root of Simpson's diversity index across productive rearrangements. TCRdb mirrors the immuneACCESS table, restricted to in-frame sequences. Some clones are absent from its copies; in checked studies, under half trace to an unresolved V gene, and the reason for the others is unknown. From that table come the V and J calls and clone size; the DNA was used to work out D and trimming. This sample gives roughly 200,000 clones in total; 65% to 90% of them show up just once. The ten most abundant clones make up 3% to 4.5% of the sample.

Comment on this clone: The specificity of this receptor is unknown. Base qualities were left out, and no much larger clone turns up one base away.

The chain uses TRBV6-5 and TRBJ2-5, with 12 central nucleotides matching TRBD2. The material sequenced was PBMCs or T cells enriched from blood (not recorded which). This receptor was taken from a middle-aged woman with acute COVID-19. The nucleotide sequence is TGTGCCAGCAGCCCACTAGCGGGAGGTCGGGAGACCCAGTACTTC. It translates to CASSPLAGGRETQYF.